The sequence of this T cell receptor beta chain was determined in a study of PD-1 blockade in classical Hodgkin lymphoma. General study results and limits: Later analyses included only patients treated at least 1 year post-ASCT. A reduction in baseline TCR diversity was reportedly seen in newly diagnosed patients relative to healthy donors.

Looked up from germline, CDR1 is SGHNT and CDR2 is YYREEE (reference sequence). The V end was cut by 0 bases, the J end by 9 bases, with 6 bases between. The CDR3 is made up of 11 amino acids. On this clone itself: Its cognate antigen is unknown.

Sequencing used immunoSEQ multiplex PCR; TCRdb keeps in-frame clones, though not all of them. The sample includes almost 100,000 clones, 80% to 95% of them seen just once. There was relapse after autologous stem cell transplantation in every patient, and there was variation in brentuximab vedotin exposure. Here the sequenced sample was peripheral blood mononuclear cells (PBMCs), taken at baseline. This sequence joins TRBV5-4 and TRBJ1-1; no clear D. The origin of this receptor is a human donor with classical Hodgkin lymphoma. Here the CDR3 DNA reads TGTGCCAGCAGCTTGGATAAAAAAGCTTTCTTT. Translating it yields CASSLDKKAFF.